This T cell receptor beta chain was observed in a study of blood T cell repertoires in COVID-19. Germline values: CDR1 LGHDT, CDR2 YNNKEL (reference sequence). This CDR3 region has 16 residues. V lost 4 bases to trimming and J lost 5 bases; unmatched junction nucleotides: 11. Libraries were prepared by immunoSEQ multiplex PCR; TCRdb keeps only in-frame clonotypes and omits some of them. The table records tens of thousands of clones, 80% to 90% of them present only once. The chain couples TRBV3-1 (or the pseudogene TRBV3-2) to TRBJ1-1; 9 nucleotides match TRBD1. The sample was peripheral blood. This TCR was recovered from a man aged 70-80 years with active or convalescent COVID-19. In nucleotides, the CDR3 is TGTGCCAGCAGCCCCCTGGGACAGGGCTATCGGACTGAAGCTTTCTTT. Protein product: CASSPLGQGYRTEAFF.